This entry lists 28 T cell receptor beta chains sequenced from one sample in a study of shared clonotypes between healthy human individuals. The method was immunoSEQ multiplex PCR; TCRdb's version includes in-frame clones alone and lacks a portion of them. The data hold 2.5 million or so clones, with just over 90% observed a single time. The material sequenced was naive CD4+ T cells sorted from blood. The subset denotes: CD45RA+ positively selected. These receptors were obtained from a man between 18 and 29 years old in good health.

The rearrangement joins TRBV28 to TRBJ2-7; 9 bases are shared with TRBD1. The ends lost 11 bases at V and 2 bases at J; junction bases unmatched: 22. The CDR3 consists of 18 residues. Germline CDR1 reads MDHEN; CDR2 reads SYDVKM. For the CDR3, the DNA is TGTGCCTCCCGAAGTCGGGGACAGGGACACCGTAAAACCTACGAGCAGTACTTC. Translated, it gives CASRSRGQGHRKTYEQYF.

J is TRBJ2-3 and V is TRBV7-9, with TRBD2 identical over 8 bases. CDR3 length: 16 amino acids. With V trimmed by 3 bases and J by 3 bases, 8 bases remained unmatched. Germline V gene sequence: CDR1 SEHNR, CDR2 FQNEAQ (reference sequence). CDR3 sequence: CASSFWGTSRTDTQYF. The CDR3 DNA reads TGTGCCAGCAGCTTCTGGGGGACTAGTAGGACAGATACGCAGTATTTT.

Only a few counts were recorded for this clone. V usage is TRBV6-5 and J usage is TRBJ1-1; D not certain. This CDR3 has 11 residues. Trimming left V 5 bases short and J 4 bases short, with 5 bases between. The germline CDR1 and CDR2 sequences are MNHEY and SVGAGI. Written as DNA, the CDR3 is TGTGCCAGCAGTGGACCCACTGAAGCTTTCTTT. Its protein is CASSGPTEAFF.

The rearrangement links TRBV30 to TRBJ2-5; a possible D gene is TRBD2 (6 bases). Germline CDR1 reads GTSNPN; CDR2 reads SVGIG (reference sequence). The germline V and J ends were trimmed by 3 bases and 1 base, with 15 bases remaining between them. This CDR3 spans 15 amino acids. The CDR3 DNA reads as TGTGCCTGGAGCCCGGGTAGCGGACTCCAAGAGACCCAGTACTTC. This codes for CAWSPGSGLQETQYF.

The chain is built from TRBV7-2 and TRBJ2-2; 13 bases agree with TRBD2. This CDR3 is 16 amino acids long. The V segment lost 5 bases and the J segment 8 bases; nucleotides outside the gene matches: 8. CDR1 and CDR2 (germline): SGHTA, FQGNSA. The CDR3 spells CASSIRTSGGFGELFF. The CDR3 DNA reads TGTGCCAGCAGCATCAGGACTAGCGGGGGCTTTGGGGAGCTGTTTTTT.

The V call is TRBV10-2, the J call TRBJ2-2; D might be TRBD1 or TRBD2, each matching 5 bases. V lost 7 bases and J lost 7, with 7 bases in between. Per the germline V gene, CDR1 is WSHSY and CDR2 is SAAADI. This CDR3 spans 11 amino acids. The CDR3 DNA sequence: TGCGCCAGCACGAGGGGCGGGGAGCTGTTTTTT. Protein sequence: CASTRGGELFF.

The chain recombines TRBV28 with TRBJ2-7, with a tentative D call TRBD2 (5 bases). Germline values: CDR1 MDHEN, CDR2 SYDVKM. There are 13 residues in the CDR3. The V end was cut by 8 bases, the J end by 6 bases, with 17 bases between. CDR3 region: CASQTGSGAEQYF. The DNA for the CDR3 is TGTGCCAGCCAAACGGGGTCCGGCGCCGAGCAGTACTTC.

This clone was observed once. The chain has TRBV18 and TRBJ2-7; TRBD1 agrees at 7 bases. There are 14 residues in the CDR3. CDR1 KGHSH and CDR2 LQKENI come from the germline V gene. V gave up 2 bases and J gave up 6 bases; unmatched junction bases: 7. The CDR3 is CASSPGTVIVEQYF. The CDR3 DNA follows: TGTGCCAGCTCACCAGGGACAGTTATTGTCGAGCAGTACTTC.

This clone was seen only a few times. The chain recombines TRBV9 with TRBJ1-6, with D uncertain. V gave up 0 bases and J gave up 5 bases, with 12 bases separating them. Germline CDR1 is SGDLS and CDR2 is YYNGEE. The CDR3 is made up of 16 amino acids. This CDR3 reads CASSVDARPDNSPLHF. CDR3 bases: TGTGCCAGCAGCGTAGACGCCCGCCCCGATAATTCACCCCTCCACTTT.

CDR3: CASSVLAASYNEQFF. For the CDR3, the DNA is TGTGCCAGTAGTGTGCTAGCGGCGTCCTACAATGAGCAGTTCTTC. The chain couples TRBV19 to TRBJ2-1, with 7 bases matching TRBD2. This CDR3 has 15 amino acids. With V trimmed by 5 bases and J by 1 base, 5 bases remained unmatched. Germline values: CDR1 LNHDA, CDR2 SQIVND (reference sequence).

The chain recombines TRBV19 with TRBJ2-4, with TRBD2 identical over 9 bases. The CDR3 totals 15 residues. The V gene end was trimmed by 6 bases and the J gene end by 2 bases; junction bases not matched to a gene: 5. The V gene's germline CDR1 is LNHDA and CDR2 SQIVND (reference sequence). CDR3 amino acids: CASRGGGAPKNIQYF. Here the CDR3 DNA reads TGTGCCAGTAGAGGCGGGGGGGCCCCCAAAAACATTCAGTACTTC.

The CDR3 bases are TGTGCCAGCAGTCTACAGGGGGCTCGCGAAAAACTGTTTTTT. It yields the protein CASSLQGAREKLFF. The chain couples TRBV7-2 to TRBJ1-4; 9 bases are a match to TRBD1. From germline, CDR1 is SGHTA and CDR2 FQGNSA. The CDR3 runs 14 residues. The junction had 7 bases not matched to a gene; V was cut back by 6 bases and J by 8 bases. The full variable domain, its missing parts supplied by reference TRBV7-2 and TRBJ1-4, is GAGVSQSPSNKVTEKGKDVELRCDPISGHTALYWYRQSLGQGLEFLIYFQGNSAPDKSGLPSDRFSAERTGGSVSTLTIQRTQQEDSAVYLCASSLQGAREKLFFGSGTQLSVL.

V gene TRBV21-1 combines with J gene TRBJ2-7; the D call in the table, TRBD2, was not verified against the DNA. TRBV21-1 is classified as a pseudogene. The CDR3 is 17 amino acids. The CDR3: CASSLGPGTSGFYEQYF. CDR3 DNA: TGTGCCAGCAGCTTAGGGCCCGGGACTAGCGGATTTTACGAGCAGTACTTC.

This sequence joins TRBV6-1 and TRBJ1-2; 7 bases agree with TRBD1. Germline CDR1 reads MNHNS; CDR2 reads SASEGT. The CDR3 loop spans 15 amino acids. Losses at the gene ends were 6 bases for V and 0 bases for J; bases not matched to a gene: 7. CDR3 DNA: TGTGCCAGCAGAGCCCGGGACAGTCCTAACTATGGCTACACCTTC. Its translation is CASRARDSPNYGYTF.

This CDR3 reads CASSYGQGYSYNSPLHF. The CDR3 DNA reads as TGTGCCAGCAGTTACGGACAGGGCTACTCCTATAATTCACCCCTCCACTTT. The J gene is TRBJ1-6, the V gene TRBV27, with 8 bases that match TRBD1. V dropped 4 bases and J dropped 0; count of bases not matched to a gene: 5. Germline-derived CDR1 and CDR2 are MNHEY and SMNVEV (reference sequence). This CDR3 has 17 amino acids.

The gene calls are TRBV5-1 and TRBJ2-7; TRBD2 matches at 8 bases. With V trimmed by 0 bases and J by 2 bases, 7 bases remained unmatched. Germline CDR1 SGHRS, CDR2 YFSETQ. This CDR3 comprises 16 residues. This chain's CDR3 is CASSLGLSSGAYEQYF. CDR3 in DNA: TGCGCCAGCAGCTTGGGGCTAAGTAGCGGGGCCTACGAGCAGTACTTC.

The chain carries TRBV9 and TRBJ2-5; D is tentatively TRBD1 or TRBD2 (6 bases each). V was trimmed by 0 bases and J by 1 base, leaving 13 bases between them. Germline V gives CDR1 SGDLS, CDR2 YYNGEE. The CDR3 contains 16 residues. The chain's CDR3 is CASSVGRGAGQETQYF. The CDR3 bases are TGTGCCAGCAGCGTAGGCAGGGGAGCGGGCCAAGAGACCCAGTACTTC.

Comments on this clone: Distinct nucleotide sequences in the sample also encode this CDR3. The rearrangement uses TRBV6-6 and TRBJ2-2; D may be TRBD2 (5 bases). This CDR3 contains 15 residues. V was pared by 6 bases and J by 2 bases, with 13 bases between. Germline CDR1 MNHNY, CDR2 SVGAGI (reference sequence). DNA of the CDR3: TGTGCCAGCAGCTACAGCAGCGGCAACACCGGGGAGCTGTTTTTT. Amino acids: CASSYSSGNTGELFF.

This clone was recorded a few times. The chain employs TRBV6-5 and TRBJ1-6; tentative D call: TRBD1 (5 bases). Germline loops: CDR1 MNHEY, CDR2 SVGAGI. V was trimmed by 5 bases and J by 8 bases, leaving 16 bases between them. The CDR3 loop spans 15 amino acids. This CDR3 is CASSPSAWGDSPLHF. For the CDR3, the DNA is TGTGCCAGCAGTCCGTCTGCATGGGGGGATTCACCCCTCCACTTT.

The gene calls are TRBV6-4 and TRBJ1-6; 7 positions agree with TRBD1. Germline V CDR1 and CDR2: MRHNA, SNTAGT. The CDR3 loop spans 15 amino acids. The V gene end was trimmed by 4 bases and the J gene end by 6 bases; junction bases not matched to a gene: 6. The CDR3 DNA reads TGTGCCAGCAGTGTAGAGACAGGGATTAATTCACCCCTCCACTTT. Its protein product is CASSVETGINSPLHF.

The rearrangement links TRBV18 to TRBJ2-7, with 12 bases lining up with TRBD1. Germline loops: CDR1 KGHSH, CDR2 LQKENI. V gave up 5 bases and J gave up 5 bases; unmatched junction bases: 7. The CDR3 is 15 amino acids. The CDR3 DNA is TGTGCCAGCTCAAACACCGGGACAGGGGGCCACGAGCAGTACTTC. Protein: CASSNTGTGGHEQYF.

The chain recombines TRBV11-2 with TRBJ1-1; a weak D match, TRBD1 (5 bases). Trimming pared 5 bases from V and 7 bases from J, leaving 14 bases between. This CDR3 has 13 amino acids. Germline values: CDR1 SGHAT, CDR2 FQNNGV. In DNA, the CDR3 is TGTGCCAGCAGCCGCCGGGACTGGGGTGAAGCTTTCTTT. This sequence encodes CASSRRDWGEAFF.

Here the CDR3 reads CASSLVVGSGGTDTQYF. The CDR3 DNA reads as TGTGCCAGCAGCTTAGTAGTTGGTAGCGGGGGCACAGATACGCAGTATTTT. The rearrangement links TRBV7-2 to TRBJ2-3; 8 bases match TRBD2. Germline trimming cut 1 base from V and 1 base from J; bases unmatched to any gene: 7. The CDR3 loop spans 17 amino acids. Per germline, CDR1 SGHTA and CDR2 FQGNSA.

The chain recombines TRBV2 with TRBJ1-2; unclear D gene. The germline V gene has CDR1 SNHLY and CDR2 FYNNEI. The CDR3 is made up of 14 amino acids. The ends were cut back, 6 bases at V and 3 bases at J, with 14 bases in the middle. CDR3 residues: CASSGRSPDYGYTF. For the CDR3, the DNA is TGTGCCAGCAGCGGGCGATCCCCGGACTATGGCTACACCTTC.

This clone came up once. J is TRBJ2-3 and V is TRBV10-3; D is ambiguous. CDR1 and CDR2 from the germline V gene are ENHRY and SYGVKD. This CDR3 has 14 residues. The V end lost 4 bases, the J end lost 2 bases, and 10 bases lay between the germline ends. The CDR3 region has the DNA TGTGCCATCAGTGTTGAGGTGAACACAGATACGCAGTATTTT. It yields the protein CAISVEVNTDTQYF.

This sequence joins TRBV10-3 and TRBJ2-7; perhaps TRBD1 as D (6 bases). Trimming stripped 0 bases from V and 5 bases from J, with 11 bases between. The CDR3 runs 14 residues. CDR1 and CDR2 from the germline V gene are ENHRY and SYGVKD. The CDR3 nucleotides are TGTGCCATCAGTGAGTCGAGGGACAACAACGAGCAGTACTTC. Amino acids: CAISESRDNNEQYF.

The chain joins TRBV6-6 to TRBJ2-5, with TRBD2 identical over 13 bases. V gave up 5 bases and J gave up 5 bases; unmatched junction bases: 5. Germline values: CDR1 MNHNY, CDR2 SVGAGI (reference sequence). CDR3 length equals 15 residues. CDR3 coding DNA: TGTGCCAGCAGTGCCCGACTAGCGGGGGGCGAGACCCAGTACTTC. Translated: CASSARLAGGETQYF.

The V call is TRBV10-3, the J call TRBJ1-1; a possible D gene is TRBD1 (5 bases). Trimming removed 0 bases from V and 4 bases from J, with 12 bases in between. The CDR3 spans 15 residues. Germline CDR1 reads ENHRY; CDR2 reads SYGVKD. For the CDR3, the DNA is TGTGCCATCAGTGAGTCGGGGGACGGGCCCACTGAAGCTTTCTTT. Translated: CAISESGDGPTEAFF.